The present entry profiles one T cell receptor (beta chain) with its context. Its antigen is currently unknown. The germline V gene encodes CDR1 KGHSH and CDR2 LQKENI. The CDR3 contains 12 residues. This record belongs to a study of CXCR3-negative and CXCR3-positive naive CD8 T cells. General observations from the study: Both naive subsets, CXCR3-negative and CXCR3-positive, displayed similar TRBV-TRBJ usage, unlike memory cells. Memory CD8+ cells showed much lower diversity, while both naive subsets displayed comparably high diversity. Naive subsets expressed similar surface CD5; TRB CDR3 features served to infer TCR strength.

The libraries of TRB cDNA were constructed through 5' RACE using UMI labels. TCRdb re-called the 5' RACE reads; every CDR3 protein appears as one record, without DNA. The sample yields about 40,000 distinct CDR3 sequences, of which the top ten take up roughly 8.4%. The source material was memory CD8+ T cells from blood. This chain joins TRBV18 and TRBJ2-7. This clonotype was obtained from a human donor in good health. Some clones in this sample may be carry-over from other donors' samples. The CDR3 here is CASSGSSYEQYF.